This is a list of T cell receptor beta chains from one sample in a study of CXCR3-negative and CXCR3-positive naive CD8 T cells. After re-calling the 5' RACE reads, TCRdb lists one entry per CDR3 protein, DNA absent. The sample is made up of around 88,000 distinct CDR3 sequences, and the top ten hold less than 1% of it. The specimen was naive CXCR3+ CD8+ T cells from blood. The receptors come from a human donor in good health. Some clones in this sample may be carry-over from other donors' samples. CDR3s include the opening cysteine and the closing phenylalanine or tryptophan.

j_call v_call cdr3_aa
TRBJ1-2 TRBV6-4 CASSDSFLGGSGYTF
TRBJ2-7 TRBV15 CATLLPGQGTDEQYF
TRBJ2-7 TRBV15 CATSRDASWKRSQGYEQYF
TRBJ2-7 TRBV28 CASSLAGLKPYEQYF
TRBJ2-5 TRBV2 CASSEDRGETQYF
TRBJ2-2 TRBV6-2/TRBV6-3 CASSYVAANTGELFF
TRBJ2-3 TRBV14 CASSPGGADTQYF
TRBJ1-1 TRBV4-1 CASSQEQVRRGEAFF
TRBJ2-1 TRBV28 CASSIPGQVYEQFF
TRBJ2-1 TRBV29-1 CSVRGGTSYNEQFF
TRBJ1-1 TRBV7-6 CASSLERGAPLYTEAFF
TRBJ2-1 TRBV29-1 CSVVGGYNEQFF
TRBJ2-5 TRBV29-1 CSVEGREETQYF
TRBJ2-5 TRBV3-1 CASSQDGLRMDF
TRBJ1-1 TRBV15 CATSRHTVNTEAFF
TRBJ1-5 TRBV5-6 CASSLTGTQPQHF
TRBJ2-2 TRBV3-1 CASSQDTGLISYTGELFF
TRBJ2-7 TRBV3-1 CASSQDPRGHEQYF
TRBJ1-2 TRBV5-1 CASSSRTVGMDGYTF